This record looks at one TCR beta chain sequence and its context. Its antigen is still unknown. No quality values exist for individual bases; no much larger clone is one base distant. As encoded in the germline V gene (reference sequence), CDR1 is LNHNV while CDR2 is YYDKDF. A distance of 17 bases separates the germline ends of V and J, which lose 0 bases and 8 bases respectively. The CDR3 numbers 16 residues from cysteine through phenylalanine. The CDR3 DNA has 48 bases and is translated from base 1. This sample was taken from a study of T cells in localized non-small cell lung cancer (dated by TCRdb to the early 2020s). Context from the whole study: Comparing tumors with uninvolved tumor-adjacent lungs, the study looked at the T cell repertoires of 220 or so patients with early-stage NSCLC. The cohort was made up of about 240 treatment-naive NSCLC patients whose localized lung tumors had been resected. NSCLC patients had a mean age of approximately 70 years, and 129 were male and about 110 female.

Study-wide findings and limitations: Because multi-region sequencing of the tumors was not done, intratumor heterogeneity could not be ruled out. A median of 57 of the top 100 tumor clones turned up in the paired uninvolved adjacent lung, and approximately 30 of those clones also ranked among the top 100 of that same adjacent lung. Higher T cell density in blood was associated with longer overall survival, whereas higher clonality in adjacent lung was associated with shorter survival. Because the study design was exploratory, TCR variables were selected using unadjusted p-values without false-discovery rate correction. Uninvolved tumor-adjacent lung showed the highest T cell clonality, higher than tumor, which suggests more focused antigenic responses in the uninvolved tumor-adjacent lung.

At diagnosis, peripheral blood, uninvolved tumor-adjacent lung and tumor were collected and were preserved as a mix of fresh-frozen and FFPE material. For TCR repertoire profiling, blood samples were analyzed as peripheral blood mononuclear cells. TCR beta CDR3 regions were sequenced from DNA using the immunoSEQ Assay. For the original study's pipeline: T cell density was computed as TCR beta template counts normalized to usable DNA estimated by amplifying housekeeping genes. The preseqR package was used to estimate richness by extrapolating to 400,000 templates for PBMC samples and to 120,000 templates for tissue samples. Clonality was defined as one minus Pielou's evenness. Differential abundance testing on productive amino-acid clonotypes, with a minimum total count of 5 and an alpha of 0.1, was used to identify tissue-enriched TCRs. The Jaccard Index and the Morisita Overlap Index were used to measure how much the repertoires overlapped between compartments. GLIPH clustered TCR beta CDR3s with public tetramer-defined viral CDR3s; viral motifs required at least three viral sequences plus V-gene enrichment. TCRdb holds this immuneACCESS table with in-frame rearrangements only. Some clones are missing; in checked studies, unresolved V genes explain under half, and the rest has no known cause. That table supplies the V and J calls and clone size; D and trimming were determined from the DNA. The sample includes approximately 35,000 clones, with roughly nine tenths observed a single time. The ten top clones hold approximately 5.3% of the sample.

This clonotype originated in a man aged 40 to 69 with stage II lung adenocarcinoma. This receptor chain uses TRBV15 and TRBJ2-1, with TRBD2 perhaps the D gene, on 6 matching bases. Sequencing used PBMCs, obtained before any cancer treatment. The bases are TGTGCCACCAGCAGAGATCCGGGGGTCCTCTGGGATGAGCAGTTCTTC. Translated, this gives CATSRDPGVLWDEQFF.